The TCR beta chain described here comes from a study of a mutant IDH1 vaccine in newly diagnosed glioma. Overall study: The first vaccination came 4-6 weeks after radiotherapy alone, or with temozolomide cycles.

This CDR3 has 14 residues. Trimming cost V 1 base and J 5 bases; bases outside gene matches: 4. CDR1 and CDR2 (germline): LGHNA, YNFKEQ. The time point was: week 11, during vaccination. Vaccination comprised doses that each held 300 ug of mutant IDH1 20-mer peptide, plus topical imiquimod. TCRdb keeps only in-frame clones here, not all; method: immunoSEQ multiplex PCR. The sample holds fewer than 75,000 clones, around 84% seen once. About this clone: The antigen is undetermined.

General study points: No link was apparently found between pseudoprogression and changes in top peripheral T cell clonotypes.

The input for sequencing was PBMCs, taken from a glioma patient whose treatment included an IDH1 peptide vaccine. The chain employs TRBV4-2 and TRBJ1-2, with 7 bases that match TRBD1. The receptor was derived from a woman aged 45-65 years with glioma. The chain's CDR3 is CASSQGDRDYGYTF. The DNA of the CDR3 is TGTGCCAGCAGCCAAGGTGACAGGGATTATGGCTACACCTTC.